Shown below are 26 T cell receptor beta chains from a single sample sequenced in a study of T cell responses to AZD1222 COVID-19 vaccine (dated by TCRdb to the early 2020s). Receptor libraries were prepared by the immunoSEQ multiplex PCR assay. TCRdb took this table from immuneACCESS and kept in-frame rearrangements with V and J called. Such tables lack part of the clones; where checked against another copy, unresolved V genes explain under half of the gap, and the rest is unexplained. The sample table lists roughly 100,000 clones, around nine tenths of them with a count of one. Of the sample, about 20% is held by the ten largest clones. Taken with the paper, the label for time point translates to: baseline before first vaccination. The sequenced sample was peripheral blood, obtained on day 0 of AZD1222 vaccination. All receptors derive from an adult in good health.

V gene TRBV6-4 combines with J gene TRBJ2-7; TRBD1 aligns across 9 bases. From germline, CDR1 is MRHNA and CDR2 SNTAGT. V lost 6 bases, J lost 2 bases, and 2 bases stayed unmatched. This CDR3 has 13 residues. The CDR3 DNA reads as TGTGCCAGCAGGACAGGGGGGCCCTACGAGCAGTACTTC. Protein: CASRTGGPYEQYF.

CDR3 sequence reads: CASSLNEGEKLFF. The CDR3 bases are TGTGCCAGCAGCTTAAACGAGGGGGAAAAACTGTTTTTT. This chain uses TRBV7-3 with TRBJ1-4, with TRBD1 as a possible D gene (5 bases). The germline V and J ends were trimmed by 1 base and 8 bases, with 8 bases remaining between them. The germline V gene has CDR1 SGHTA and CDR2 FQGTGA. The length of the CDR3 is 13 residues.

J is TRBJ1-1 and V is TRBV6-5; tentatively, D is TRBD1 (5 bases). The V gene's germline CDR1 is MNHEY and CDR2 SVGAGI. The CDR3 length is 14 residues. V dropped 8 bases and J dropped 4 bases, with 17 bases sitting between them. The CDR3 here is CASRSGRAFTEAFF. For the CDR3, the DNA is TGTGCCAGCCGATCAGGGAGGGCGTTCACTGAAGCTTTCTTT.

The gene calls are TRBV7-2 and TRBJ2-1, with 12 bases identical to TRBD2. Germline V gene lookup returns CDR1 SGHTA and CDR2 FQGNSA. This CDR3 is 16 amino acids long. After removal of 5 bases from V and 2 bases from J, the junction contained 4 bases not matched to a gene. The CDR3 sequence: CASSPRLAGAYNEQFF. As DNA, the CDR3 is TGTGCCAGCAGCCCTCGACTAGCGGGAGCCTACAATGAGCAGTTCTTC.

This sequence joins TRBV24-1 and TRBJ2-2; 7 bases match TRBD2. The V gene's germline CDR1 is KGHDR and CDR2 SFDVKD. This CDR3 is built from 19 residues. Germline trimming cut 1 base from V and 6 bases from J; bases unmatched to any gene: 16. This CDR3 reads CATSDFWSGGGGPSGELFF. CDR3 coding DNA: TGTGCCACCAGTGATTTCTGGAGCGGCGGGGGAGGGCCCTCCGGGGAGCTGTTTTTT.

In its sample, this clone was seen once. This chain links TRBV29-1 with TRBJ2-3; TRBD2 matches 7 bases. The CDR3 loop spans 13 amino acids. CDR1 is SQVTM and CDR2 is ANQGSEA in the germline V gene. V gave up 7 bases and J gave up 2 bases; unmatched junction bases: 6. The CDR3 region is CSGGAGPTDTQYF. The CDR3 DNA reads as TGCAGCGGCGGAGCGGGACCCACAGATACGCAGTATTTT.

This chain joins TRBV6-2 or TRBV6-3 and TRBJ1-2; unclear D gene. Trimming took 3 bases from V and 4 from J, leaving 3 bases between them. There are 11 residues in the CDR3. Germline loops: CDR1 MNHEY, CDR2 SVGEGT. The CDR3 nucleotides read TGTGCCAGCAGTTATTCCTATGGCTACACCTTC. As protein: CASSYSYGYTF.

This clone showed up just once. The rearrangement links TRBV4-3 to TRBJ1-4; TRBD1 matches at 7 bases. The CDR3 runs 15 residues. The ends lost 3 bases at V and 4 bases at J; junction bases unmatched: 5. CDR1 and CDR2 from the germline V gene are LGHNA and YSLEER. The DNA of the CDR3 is TGCGCCAGCAGCCAGGGGACAGCCCTTAATGAAAAACTGTTTTTT. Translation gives CASSQGTALNEKLFF.

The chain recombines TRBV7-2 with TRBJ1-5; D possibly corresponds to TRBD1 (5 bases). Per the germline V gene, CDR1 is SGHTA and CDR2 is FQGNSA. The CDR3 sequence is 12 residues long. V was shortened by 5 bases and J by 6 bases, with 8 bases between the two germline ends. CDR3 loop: CASSVGVQPQHF. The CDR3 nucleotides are TGTGCCAGCAGCGTGGGGGTTCAGCCCCAGCATTTT.

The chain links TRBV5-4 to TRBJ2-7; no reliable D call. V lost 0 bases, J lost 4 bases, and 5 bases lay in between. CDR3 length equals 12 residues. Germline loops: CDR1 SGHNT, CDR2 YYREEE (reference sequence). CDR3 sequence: CASSLGEYEQYF. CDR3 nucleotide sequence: TGTGCCAGCAGCTTGGGGGAATACGAGCAGTACTTC.

CDR3 DNA sequence: TGTGCCAGCAGCGTAACGGGGAACTCCTACGAGCAGTACTTC. Protein product: CASSVTGNSYEQYF. The chain carries TRBV9 and TRBJ2-7, with D possibly matching TRBD2 (5 bases). V lost 1 base to trimming and J lost 0 bases, with 8 bases between them. The CDR3 is 14 residues long. Germline V CDR1 and CDR2: SGDLS, YYNGEE.

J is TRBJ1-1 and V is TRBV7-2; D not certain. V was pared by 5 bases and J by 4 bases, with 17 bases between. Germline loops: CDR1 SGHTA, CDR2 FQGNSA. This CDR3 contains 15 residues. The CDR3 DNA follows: TGTGCCAGCAGCCCCGACGCAGGTTCGAGCACTGAAGCTTTCTTT. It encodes CASSPDAGSSTEAFF.

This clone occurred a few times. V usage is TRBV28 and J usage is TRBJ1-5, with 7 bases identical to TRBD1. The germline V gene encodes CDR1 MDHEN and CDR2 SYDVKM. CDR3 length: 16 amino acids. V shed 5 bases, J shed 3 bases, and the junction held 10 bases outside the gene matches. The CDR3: CASSPLSDRFNQPQHF. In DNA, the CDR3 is TGTGCCAGCAGTCCTTTATCGGACAGGTTCAATCAGCCCCAGCATTTT.

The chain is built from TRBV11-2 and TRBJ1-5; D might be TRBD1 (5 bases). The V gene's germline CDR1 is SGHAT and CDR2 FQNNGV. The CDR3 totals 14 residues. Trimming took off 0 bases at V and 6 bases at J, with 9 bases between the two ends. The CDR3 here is CASSLEGAGQPQHF. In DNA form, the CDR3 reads TGTGCCAGCAGCTTAGAAGGGGCGGGTCAGCCCCAGCATTTT.

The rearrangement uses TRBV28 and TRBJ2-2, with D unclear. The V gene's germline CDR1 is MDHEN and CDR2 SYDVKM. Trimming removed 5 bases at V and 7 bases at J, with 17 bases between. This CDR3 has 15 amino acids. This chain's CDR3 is CASSRALGHFGELFF. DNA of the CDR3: TGTGCCAGCAGTAGAGCCTTGGGCCACTTCGGGGAGCTGTTTTTT.

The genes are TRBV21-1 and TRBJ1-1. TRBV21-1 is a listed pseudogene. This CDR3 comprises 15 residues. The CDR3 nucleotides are TGTGCCAGCAGCAAAGTGGGGTACCCGAACACTGAAGCTTTCTTT. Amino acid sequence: CASSKVGYPNTEAFF.

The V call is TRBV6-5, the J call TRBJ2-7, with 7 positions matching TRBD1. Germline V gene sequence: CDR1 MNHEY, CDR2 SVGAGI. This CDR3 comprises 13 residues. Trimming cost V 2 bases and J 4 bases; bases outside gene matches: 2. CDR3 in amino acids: CASSYGTEYEQYF. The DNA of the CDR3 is TGTGCCAGCAGTTACGGGACAGAATACGAGCAGTACTTC.

The CDR3 region is CASTLPMNTEAFF. The CDR3 DNA reads TGTGCCAGCACACTCCCCATGAACACTGAAGCTTTCTTT. The chain combines TRBV28 with TRBJ1-1; D not resolved. Germline lookup yields CDR1 MDHEN and CDR2 SYDVKM. V was shortened by 7 bases and J by 0 bases, with 9 bases between the two germline ends. The CDR3 contains 13 residues.

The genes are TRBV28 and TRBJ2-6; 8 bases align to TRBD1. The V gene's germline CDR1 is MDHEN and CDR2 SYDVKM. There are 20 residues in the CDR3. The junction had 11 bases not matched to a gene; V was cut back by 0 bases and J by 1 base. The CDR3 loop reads CASSLWRGQGQQSGANVLTF. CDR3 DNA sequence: TGTGCCAGCAGTTTATGGAGAGGACAGGGCCAACAATCTGGGGCCAACGTCCTGACTTTC.

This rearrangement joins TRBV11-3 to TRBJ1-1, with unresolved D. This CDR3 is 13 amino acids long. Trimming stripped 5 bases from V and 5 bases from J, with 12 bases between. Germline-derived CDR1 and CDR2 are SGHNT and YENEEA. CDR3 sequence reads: CASSRLPGTEAFF. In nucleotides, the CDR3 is TGTGCCAGCAGCCGCCTCCCTGGTACTGAAGCTTTCTTT.

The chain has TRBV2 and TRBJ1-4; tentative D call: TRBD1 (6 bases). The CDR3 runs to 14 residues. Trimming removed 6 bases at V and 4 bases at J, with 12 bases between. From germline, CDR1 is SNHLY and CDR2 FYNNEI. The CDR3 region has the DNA TGTGCCAGCAGGCCGGGGGGCCTTAATGAAAAACTGTTTTTT. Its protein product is CASRPGGLNEKLFF.

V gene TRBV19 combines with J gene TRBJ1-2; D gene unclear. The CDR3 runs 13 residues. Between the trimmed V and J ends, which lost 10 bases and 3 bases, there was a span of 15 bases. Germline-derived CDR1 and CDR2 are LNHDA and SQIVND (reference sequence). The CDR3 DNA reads TGTGCCACTAGCACTGGACCTCACTATGGCTACACCTTC. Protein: CATSTGPHYGYTF.

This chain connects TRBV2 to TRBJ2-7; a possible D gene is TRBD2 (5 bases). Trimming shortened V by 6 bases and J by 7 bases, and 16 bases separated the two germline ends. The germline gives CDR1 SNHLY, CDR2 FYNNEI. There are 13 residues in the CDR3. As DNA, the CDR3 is TGTGCCAGCAGACCCGACTACTTTGGGGAGCAGTACTTC. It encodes CASRPDYFGEQYF.

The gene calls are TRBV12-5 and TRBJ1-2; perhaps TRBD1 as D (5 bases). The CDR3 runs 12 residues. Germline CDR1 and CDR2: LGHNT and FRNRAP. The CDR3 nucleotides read TGTGCCAGCCAGGGTATTTTGGAGGGCTACACCTTC. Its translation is CASQGILEGYTF.

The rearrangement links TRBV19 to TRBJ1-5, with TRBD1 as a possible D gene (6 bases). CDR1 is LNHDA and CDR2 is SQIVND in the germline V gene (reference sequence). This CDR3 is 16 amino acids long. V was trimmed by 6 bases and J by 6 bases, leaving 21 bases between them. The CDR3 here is CASRVLRGASVQPQHF. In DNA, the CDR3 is TGTGCCAGTAGAGTCCTTCGGGGGGCATCCGTTCAGCCCCAGCATTTT.

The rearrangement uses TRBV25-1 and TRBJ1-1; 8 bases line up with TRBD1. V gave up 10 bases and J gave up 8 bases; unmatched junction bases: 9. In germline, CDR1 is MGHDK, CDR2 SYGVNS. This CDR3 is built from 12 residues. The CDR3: CATSDRAREAFF. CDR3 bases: TGTGCCACCTCGGACAGGGCTAGGGAAGCTTTCTTT.